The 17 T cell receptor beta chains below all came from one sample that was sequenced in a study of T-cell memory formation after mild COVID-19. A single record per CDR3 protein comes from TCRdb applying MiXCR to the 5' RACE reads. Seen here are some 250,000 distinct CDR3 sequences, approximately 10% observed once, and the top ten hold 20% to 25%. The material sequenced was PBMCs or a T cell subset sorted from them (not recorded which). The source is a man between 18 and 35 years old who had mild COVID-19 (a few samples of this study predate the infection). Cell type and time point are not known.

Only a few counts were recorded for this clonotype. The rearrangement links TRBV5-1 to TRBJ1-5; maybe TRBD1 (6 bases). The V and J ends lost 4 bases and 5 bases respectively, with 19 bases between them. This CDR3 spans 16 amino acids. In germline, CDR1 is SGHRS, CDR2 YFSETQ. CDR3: CASSPLPQGSDQPQHF. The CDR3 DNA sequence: TGCGCCAGCAGCCCCTTACCACAGGGTTCAGATCAGCCCCAGCATTTT.

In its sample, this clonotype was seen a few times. The DNA for the CDR3 is TGTGCCAGCAGCCGGGACCTCTTACCCCAGCATTTT. It is translated as CASSRDLLPQHF. The V and J genes are TRBV12-3 or TRBV12-4 and TRBJ1-5; D may be TRBD1 (5 bases). V was trimmed by 6 bases and J by 10 bases, leaving 13 bases between them. This CDR3 region has 12 residues.

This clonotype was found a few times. CDR3 residues: CASSLGGPNEQFF. The CDR3 DNA is TGCGCCAGCAGCTTGGGGGGCCCCAATGAGCAGTTCTTC. V is TRBV5-1 and J is TRBJ2-1; tentatively, D is TRBD1 (5 bases). Trimming left V 0 bases short and J 6 bases short, with 7 bases between. This CDR3 region has 13 residues. Germline assignment: CDR1 SGHRS and CDR2 YFSETQ.

The CDR3 DNA is TGCGCCAGCAGCTTTCTTTATGACAGAACGGGATCACCCCTCCACTTT. Protein: CASSFLYDRTGSPLHF. The chain is built from TRBV5-1 and TRBJ1-6, with TRBD1 as a possible D gene (5 bases). V lost 2 bases, J lost 10 bases, and 19 bases lay in between. The CDR3 contains 16 residues. CDR1 is SGHRS and CDR2 is YFSETQ in the germline V gene.

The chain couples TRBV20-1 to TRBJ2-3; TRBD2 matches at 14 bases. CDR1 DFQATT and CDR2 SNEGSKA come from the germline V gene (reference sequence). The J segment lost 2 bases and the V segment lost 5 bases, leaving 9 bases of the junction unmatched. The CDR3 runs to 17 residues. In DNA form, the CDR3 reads TGCAGTGCTGAACCGGGACTAGCGGGGGCCCTCACAGATACGCAGTATTTT. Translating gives CSAEPGLAGALTDTQYF.

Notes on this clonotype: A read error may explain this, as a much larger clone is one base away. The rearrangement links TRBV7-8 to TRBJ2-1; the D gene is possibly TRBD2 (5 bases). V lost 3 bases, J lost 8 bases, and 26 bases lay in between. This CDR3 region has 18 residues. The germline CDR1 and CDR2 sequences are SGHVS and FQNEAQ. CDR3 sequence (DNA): TGTGCCAGCAGCTTTCGGAAATTCGGACGGATCGCGGGCGATGAGCAGTTCTTC. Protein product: CASSFRKFGRIAGDEQFF.

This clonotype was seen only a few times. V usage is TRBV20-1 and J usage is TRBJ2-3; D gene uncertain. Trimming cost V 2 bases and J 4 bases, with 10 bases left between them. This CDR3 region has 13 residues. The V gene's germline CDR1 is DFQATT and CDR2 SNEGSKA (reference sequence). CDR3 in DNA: TGCAGTGCTAGATGGCAGGTGGCAGATACGCAGTATTTT. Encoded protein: CSARWQVADTQYF.

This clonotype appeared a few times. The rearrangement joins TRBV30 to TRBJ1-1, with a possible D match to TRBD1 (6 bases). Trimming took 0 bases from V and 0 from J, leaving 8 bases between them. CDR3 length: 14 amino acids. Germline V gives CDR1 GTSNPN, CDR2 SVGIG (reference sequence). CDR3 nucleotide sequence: TGTGCCTGGAGTGTACAGGGTCTGAACACTGAAGCTTTCTTT. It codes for CAWSVQGLNTEAFF.

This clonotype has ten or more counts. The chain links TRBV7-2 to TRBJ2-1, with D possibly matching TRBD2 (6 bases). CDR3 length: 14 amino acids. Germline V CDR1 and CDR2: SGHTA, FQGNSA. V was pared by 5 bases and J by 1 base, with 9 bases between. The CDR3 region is CASSIAGSYNEQFF. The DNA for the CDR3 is TGTGCCAGCAGCATTGCGGGGTCCTACAATGAGCAGTTCTTC.

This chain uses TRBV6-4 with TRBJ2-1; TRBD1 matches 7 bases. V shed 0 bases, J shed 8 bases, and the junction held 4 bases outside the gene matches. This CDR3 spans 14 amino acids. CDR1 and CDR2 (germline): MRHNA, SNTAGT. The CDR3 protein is CASSDSKGADEQFF. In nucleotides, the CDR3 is TGTGCCAGCAGTGACTCTAAGGGGGCCGATGAGCAGTTCTTC.

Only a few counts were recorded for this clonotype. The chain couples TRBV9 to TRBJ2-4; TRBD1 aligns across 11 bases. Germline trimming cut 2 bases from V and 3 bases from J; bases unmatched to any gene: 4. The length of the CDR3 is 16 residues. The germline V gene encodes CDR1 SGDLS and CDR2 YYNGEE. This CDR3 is CASSVGQGVDKNIQYF. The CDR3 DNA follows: TGTGCCAGCAGCGTGGGACAGGGGGTTGACAAAAACATTCAGTACTTC.

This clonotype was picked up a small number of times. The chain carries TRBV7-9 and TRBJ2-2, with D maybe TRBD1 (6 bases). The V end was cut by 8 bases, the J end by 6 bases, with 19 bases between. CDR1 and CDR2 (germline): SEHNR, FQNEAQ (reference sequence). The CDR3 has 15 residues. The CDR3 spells CASQPGQLGSGELFF. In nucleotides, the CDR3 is TGTGCCAGCCAACCGGGACAATTAGGGTCCGGGGAGCTGTTTTTT.

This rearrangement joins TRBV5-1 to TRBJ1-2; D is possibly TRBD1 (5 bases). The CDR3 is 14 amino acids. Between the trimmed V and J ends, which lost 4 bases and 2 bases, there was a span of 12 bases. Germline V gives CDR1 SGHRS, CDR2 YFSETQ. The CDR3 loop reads CASSEAGTNYGYTF. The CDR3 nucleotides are TGCGCCAGCAGCGAAGCCGGGACCAACTATGGCTACACCTTC.

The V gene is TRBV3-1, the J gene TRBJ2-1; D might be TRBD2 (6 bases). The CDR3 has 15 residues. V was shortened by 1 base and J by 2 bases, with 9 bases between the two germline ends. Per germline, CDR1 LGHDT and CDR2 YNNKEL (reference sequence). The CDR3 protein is CASSQVRGPYNEQFF. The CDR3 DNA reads TGTGCCAGCAGCCAAGTGCGGGGACCCTACAATGAGCAGTTCTTC.

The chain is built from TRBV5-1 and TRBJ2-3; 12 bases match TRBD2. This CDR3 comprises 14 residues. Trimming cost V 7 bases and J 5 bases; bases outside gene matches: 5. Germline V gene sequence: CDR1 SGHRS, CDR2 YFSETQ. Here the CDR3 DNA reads TGCGCCAGCTCTAGCGGGGGGGCGGGAGATACGCAGTATTTT. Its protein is CASSSGGAGDTQYF.

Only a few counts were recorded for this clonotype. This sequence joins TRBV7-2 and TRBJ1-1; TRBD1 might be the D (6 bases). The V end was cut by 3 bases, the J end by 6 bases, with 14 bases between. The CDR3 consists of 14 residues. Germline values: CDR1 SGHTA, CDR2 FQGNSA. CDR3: CASSLVGRGPEAFF. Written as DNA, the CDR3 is TGTGCCAGCAGCTTGGTTGGCAGGGGACCTGAAGCTTTCTTT.

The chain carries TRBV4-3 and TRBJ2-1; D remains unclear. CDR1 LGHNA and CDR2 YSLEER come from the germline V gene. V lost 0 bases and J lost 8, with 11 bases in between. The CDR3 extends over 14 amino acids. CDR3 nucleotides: TGCGCCAGCAGCCAAGAACCAAAGTCGGATGAGCAGTTCTTC. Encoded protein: CASSQEPKSDEQFF.